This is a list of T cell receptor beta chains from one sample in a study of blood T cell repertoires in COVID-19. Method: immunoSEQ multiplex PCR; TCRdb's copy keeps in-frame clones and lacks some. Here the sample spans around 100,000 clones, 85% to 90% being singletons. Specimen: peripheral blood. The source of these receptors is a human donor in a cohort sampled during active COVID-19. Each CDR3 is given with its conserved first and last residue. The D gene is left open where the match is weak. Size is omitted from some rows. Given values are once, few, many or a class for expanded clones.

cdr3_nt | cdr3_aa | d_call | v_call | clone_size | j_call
TGTGCCAGCAGCCCGGGACTTATCCAAGAGACCCAGTACTTC | CASSPGLIQETQYF | . | TRBV9 | . | TRBJ2-5
TGTGCCAGCAGTTATATTGCAGTCGCGGGAGCCTACAATGAGCAGTTCTTC | CASSYIAVAGAYNEQFF | TRBD2 | TRBV6-2/TRBV6-3 | once | TRBJ2-1
TGTGCCAGCAGTGAGGCACTAGCGATTTCCTACGAGCAGTACTTC | CASSEALAISYEQYF | TRBD2 | TRBV2 | . | TRBJ2-7
TGTGCCAGCAGCCGGACCACGGGAGGGGCCAACGTCCTGACTTTC | CASSRTTGGANVLTF | . | TRBV6-6 | once | TRBJ2-6
TGTGCCAGCAGTTCCAGGGGGCTTTCACCCCTCCACTTT | CASSSRGLSPLHF | TRBD1 | TRBV27 | . | TRBJ1-6
TGTGCCAGCAGCTTCGGGACAGGGGGCTACGAGCAGTACTTC | CASSFGTGGYEQYF | TRBD1 | TRBV5-6 | . | TRBJ2-7
TGTGCCAGCAGTTACCAGGGGGTAAATCAGCCCCAGCATTTT | CASSYQGVNQPQHF | TRBD1 | TRBV6-2/TRBV6-3 | . | TRBJ1-5
TGTGCCAGCAGTAGAAGACAGGGGAATTCACCCCTCCACTTT | CASSRRQGNSPLHF | TRBD1 | TRBV6-5 | . | TRBJ1-6
TGTGCCAGCAGCTTGGGACAGGTTACGTACAATGAGCAGTTCTTC | CASSLGQVTYNEQFF | TRBD1 | TRBV2 | . | TRBJ2-1
TGCGCCAGCAGCCCCGGGACTAGCGGACACTACAATGAGCAGTTCTTC | CASSPGTSGHYNEQFF | TRBD2 | TRBV5-1 | . | TRBJ2-1
TGTGCCAGCAGCTCGGGGACTAGCGGGAGCGATGAGCAGTTCTTC | CASSSGTSGSDEQFF | TRBD2 | TRBV9 | few | TRBJ2-1
TGTGCCAGCTCACCAGGGGCGACAGGCCTGAACACTGAAGCTTTCTTT | CASSPGATGLNTEAFF | . | TRBV18 | . | TRBJ1-1
TGTGCCAGCTCACCACAGGGAGGGGATCTCTATGGCTACACCTTC | CASSPQGGDLYGYTF | . | TRBV18 | . | TRBJ1-2